This TCR beta chain was sequenced during a study of shared clonotypes between healthy human individuals. Details on this clone: The antigen is undetermined.

Terminally differentiated effector memory CD45RA+ cells were left out of the naive CD8 fraction, which was CD45RO-negative and positively selected for CCR7. The assay was immunoSEQ multiplex PCR, and TCRdb's table has in-frame clones only and misses some. Here the sample spans about 2.2 million clones, over 85% being singletons. General study results and limits: The generation probabilities recorded for non-shared clonotypes fell below those of clonotypes shared by all four donors.

Sequencing was carried out using naive CD8+ T cells from PBMCs. The sequence derives from a man younger than 30 in good health. Some clones in this sample may be carry-over from other donors' samples.

CDR3 protein: CASSQPLFNEQFF. The CDR3 DNA sequence: TGTGCCAGCAGCCAACCCCTCTTTAATGAGCAGTTCTTC. The chain has TRBV4-2 and TRBJ2-1; no reliable D call. The CDR3 is made up of 13 amino acids. Germline V lookup: CDR1 LGHNA, CDR2 YNFKEQ. V was trimmed by 2 bases and J by 7 bases, leaving 9 bases between them.